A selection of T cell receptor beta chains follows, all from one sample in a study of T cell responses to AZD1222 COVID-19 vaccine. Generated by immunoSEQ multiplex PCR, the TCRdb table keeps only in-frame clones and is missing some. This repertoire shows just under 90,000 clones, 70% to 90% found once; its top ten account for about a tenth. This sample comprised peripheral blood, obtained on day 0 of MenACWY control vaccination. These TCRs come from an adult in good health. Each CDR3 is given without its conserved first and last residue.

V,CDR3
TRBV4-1,ASSGTPGLSSYNEQF
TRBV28,ASSLLGGGAYEQY
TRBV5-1,ASSLDSPVSEGYT
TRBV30,ARGTTGTGYSPLH
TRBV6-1,ASSEDSWETQY
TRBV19,ASRQGGVEAF
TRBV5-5,ASVRAGDSPLH
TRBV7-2,ASSQPNQPQH
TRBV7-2,ASSLRRDGSGNTIY
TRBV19,ATSSGASYNEQF
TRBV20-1,SARPLNGYT
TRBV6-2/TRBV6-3,ASSSGQIFYEQY
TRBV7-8,ASSFPRGVQETQY
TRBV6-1,ASSERLAGGPKTGELF
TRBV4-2,ASSQAFRDSTYEQY
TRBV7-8,ASSLSFRGQTNYGYT
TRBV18,ASSPGGDNQPQH
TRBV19,ASTPQASGGTVNYGYT
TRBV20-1,SARVQGTIY
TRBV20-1,SASRQENTEAF
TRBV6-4,ASSLDGGSTDTQY
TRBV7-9,ASIPGQGDYGYT
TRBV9,ASSGGDTNEKLF
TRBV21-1,ASSETGDPIHTGELF
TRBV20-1,SARDYAEAF